This paragraph covers one T cell receptor beta chain sequence. Its antigen is unidentified. Primers included in the PCR were 60 Vbeta and 13 Jbeta primers. As processed by the authors: Per a later analysis, the number of unique TCR beta chains was approximately 73 million, of which 8.5 million to 11 million were shared. Sequencing used immunoSEQ multiplex PCR; TCRdb keeps in-frame clones, though not all of them. V and J calls plus clone size are reproduced from that table; the DNA served to infer D and trimming. The sample lists approximately 110,000 clones, around 72% seen once, with around 2.1% in the top ten. These data are taken from a study of cytomegalovirus exposure and HLA in healthy donors. Study results and limitations: Based on reports, TCR beta sequences accurately predicted HLA-A and HLA-B alleles for most subjects.

Trimming stripped 7 bases from V and 3 bases from J, with 15 bases between. CDR3 length equals 14 residues. CDR1 and CDR2 (germline): LNHDA, SQIVND (reference sequence). The receptor comes from a man aged 25 to 40 in good health and CMV-seronegative. The rearrangement links TRBV19 to TRBJ1-2; tentatively, D is TRBD1 (6 bases). The sequenced sample was PBMCs. The DNA of the CDR3 is TGTGCCAGTAACACCGGCGAGGGGGACTATGGCTACACCTTC. Protein: CASNTGEGDYGYTF.